This T cell receptor (beta chain) was found in a study of T cells in Graves' hyperthyroidism and ophthalmopathy. This clonotype was detected a few times. RNA transcripts were the template for amplifying TCR beta CDR3 regions. HTBI primers were the set used in a first-round RT-PCR of the TCR CDR3. TCRdb re-analysed the multiplex PCR reads in MiXCR, keeping a single row per CDR3 protein. The sample lists about 380,000 distinct CDR3 sequences, about 14% seen once, with 11% in the top ten. Graves' hyperthyroidism qualified as stable when ophthalmopathy did not progress within 18 months. CDR3 length equals 14 residues. Germline loops: CDR1 MNHNS, CDR2 SASEGT. V was clipped by 7 bases and J by 0 bases, with 10 bases between them.

Specimen: blood. This TCR was recovered from a woman aged 55-69 years with Graves' hyperthyroidism. V is TRBV6-1 and J is TRBJ1-3; no clear D. The chain's CDR3 is CASIWGNSGNTIYF. DNA of the CDR3: TGTGCCAGCATCTGGGGTAACTCTGGAAACACCATATATTTT.